The rows below give T cell receptor beta chains drawn from one sample of a study of blood T cell repertoires in COVID-19. Assay: immunoSEQ multiplex PCR; the TCRdb copy retains only in-frame clones and omits some. There are 220,000 or so clones in the sample; about 93% occur only once, and 0.65% to 0.85% lies in the top ten. The specimen was peripheral blood. These receptors all come from a man aged 55 to 69 with COVID-19, enrolled during active disease. CDR3s include the opening cysteine and the closing phenylalanine or tryptophan. A D gene is named only where the DNA matches it firmly. Only some rows state a clone size, as once, few, many or a class for expanded clones.

TRBJ2-3	TRBD2	TRBV3-1/TRBV3-2	.	TGTGCCAGCAGCGAGACTAGCGGGGGCATAGATACGCAGTATTTT	CASSETSGGIDTQYF
TRBJ2-1	TRBD1	TRBV12-3/TRBV12-4	once	TGTGCCAGCAGTTTGGGACAGGAGAATGAGCAGTTCTTC	CASSLGQENEQFF
TRBJ1-4	TRBD1	TRBV4-2	.	TGTGCCAGCAGCCCTCGGGGGACAGGGTTTAATGAAAAACTGTTTTTT	CASSPRGTGFNEKLFF
TRBJ1-3	.	TRBV6-6	.	TGTGCCAGCAGCCCATCGAGGGGGGGCGCTGGAAACACCATATATTTT	CASSPSRGGAGNTIYF
TRBJ2-7	.	TRBV21-1	.	TGTGCCACTAAGCAGGGCCGCCGCTCCTACGAGCAGTACTTC	CATKQGRRSYEQYF
TRBJ2-5	TRBD2	TRBV9	.	TGTGCCAGCAGCGCGGGACTACAACAAGAGACCCAGTACTTC	CASSAGLQQETQYF
TRBJ1-5	.	TRBV6-2/TRBV6-3	once	TGTGCCAGCAGTTACCCTCGGCAGGGCTTCCATAGCAATCAGCCCCAGCATTTT	CASSYPRQGFHSNQPQHF
TRBJ2-7	TRBD2	TRBV19	.	TGTGCCAGTAGTAGTTCTAGCGGGAGCCCCCTCGCCTACGAGCAGTACTTC	CASSSSSGSPLAYEQYF
TRBJ2-1	.	TRBV29-1	.	TGCAGCGTTAAGCGGTACAATGAGCAGTTCTTC	CSVKRYNEQFF
TRBJ2-1	TRBD2	TRBV9	.	TGTGCCAGCAGCCCAGCGGGGGGCAACCTGGCCAATGAGCAGTTCTTC	CASSPAGGNLANEQFF
TRBJ1-5	.	TRBV30	.	TGTGCCTGGAGTACCCGATCCGGTCAGCCCCAGCATTTT	CAWSTRSGQPQHF
TRBJ2-5	.	TRBV5-4	.	TGTGCCAGCAGCTTTGGGTGGGCAAAGACCCAGTACTTC	CASSFGWAKTQYF
TRBJ2-6	.	TRBV28	.	TGTGCCAGCAGTCCCGACAGCTCTGGGGCCAACGTCCTGACTTTC	CASSPDSSGANVLTF
TRBJ2-5	.	TRBV5-1	.	TGCGCCAGCAGCTTCCCGCAGGGGCGCAGGGAGGAGACCCAGTACTTC	CASSFPQGRREETQYF
TRBJ2-1	TRBD1	TRBV7-3	.	TGTGCCAGCAGCCGTCGACAGGGGGCGTCAAATGAGCAGTTCTTC	CASSRRQGASNEQFF
TRBJ1-2	.	TRBV29-1	once	TGCAGCGTTGGGGCATGGGACTATGGCTACACCTTC	CSVGAWDYGYTF
TRBJ1-4	.	TRBV5-5	.	TGTGCCAGCAGCTTGTCCACAACTAATGAAAAACTGTTTTTT	CASSLSTTNEKLFF
TRBJ2-6	TRBD2	TRBV2	.	TGTGCCAGCAGGCCACCTCGGACTAGCCTCTATTCTGGGGCCAACGTCCTGACTTTC	CASRPPRTSLYSGANVLTF
TRBJ1-6	TRBD1	TRBV30	few	TGTGCCTGGAGCCCGACAGGGGAAAATTCACCCCTCCACTTT	CAWSPTGENSPLHF
TRBJ1-5	.	TRBV5-1	.	TGCGCCAGCAGCTTGTGGGCAGGTAATCAGCCCCAGCATTTT	CASSLWAGNQPQHF
TRBJ1-6	TRBD1	TRBV27	.	TGTGCCAGCAGCCGGACAGGGATGACCTATAATTCACCCCTCCACTTT	CASSRTGMTYNSPLHF
TRBJ2-1	TRBD2	TRBV18	.	TGTGCCAGCTCACCGTCTAGCGGGGATCGCGAGCAGTTCTTC	CASSPSSGDREQFF
TRBJ1-5	.	TRBV30	.	TGTGCCTGGAGCAGACCTACAGGGCATCTAAATCAGCCCCAGCATTTT	CAWSRPTGHLNQPQHF
TRBJ1-1	TRBD1	TRBV9	.	TGTGCCAGCAGCACAGAATTCACGACAGGGAAGAACACTGAAGCTTTCTTT	CASSTEFTTGKNTEAFF
TRBJ1-2	.	TRBV29-1	.	TGCAGCCTCTCCCCGGAGGCAGACGATGGCTACACCTTC	CSLSPEADDGYTF
TRBJ2-7	.	TRBV3-1/TRBV3-2	.	TGTGCCAGCAGCCAAGGGTGGGGAGGAGGCTACGAGCAGTACTTC	CASSQGWGGGYEQYF
TRBJ1-1	.	TRBV6-6	.	TGTGCCAGCACCCCTGTGGGAGGGAACACTGAAGCTTTCTTT	CASTPVGGNTEAFF
TRBJ2-1	TRBD2	TRBV29-1	.	TGCAGCGTTGAACTTGCCGGGAGGTTCTACAATGAGCAGTTCTTC	CSVELAGRFYNEQFF
TRBJ2-3	.	TRBV7-3	.	TGTGCCAGCAGCTTACGGGAAGGGCCCCTCACAGATACGCAGTATTTT	CASSLREGPLTDTQYF
TRBJ2-1	TRBD2	TRBV6-5	once	TGTGCCAGCAGTTATCCGGGACTAGGGGGACGCAATGAGCAGTTCTTC	CASSYPGLGGRNEQFF
TRBJ2-1	.	TRBV27	once	TGTGCCAGCAGTTTCCCGGGTTCGGAGCAGTTCTTC	CASSFPGSEQFF
TRBJ2-7	.	TRBV6-5	.	TGTGCCAGCCGAGTTACCGGGACACCTTACGAGCAGTACTTC	CASRVTGTPYEQYF
TRBJ2-2	TRBD1	TRBV6-5	.	TGTGCCGGCTCCACGGACAGGGGGGCCGGGGAGCTGTTTTTT	CAGSTDRGAGELFF
TRBJ1-2	.	TRBV20-1	.	TGCAGTGCTTATAACTATGGCTACACCTTC	CSAYNYGYTF
TRBJ1-3	.	TRBV9	.	TGTGCCAGCAGCGGCGGGGGGTCTGGAAACACCATATATTTT	CASSGGGSGNTIYF
TRBJ1-1	TRBD1	TRBV10-1	.	TGCGCCAGCAAGACAGGGGGAACCCTCCTGCCTACTGAAGCTTTCTTT	CASKTGGTLLPTEAFF
TRBJ2-1	TRBD2	TRBV9	.	TGTGCCAGCAGCACCATCCTAACTAGCGGGAGTCTCGATGAGCAGTTCTTC	CASSTILTSGSLDEQFF
TRBJ1-2	TRBD1	TRBV5-1	.	TGCGCCAGCAGCTTTAACAGGGGAGAGTCAGCCTATGGCTACACCTTC	CASSFNRGESAYGYTF
TRBJ2-5	TRBD2	TRBV19	once	TGTGCCACCCAGTCGACTAGCGGGGGTCCCCTTGAGACCCAGTACTTC	CATQSTSGGPLETQYF
TRBJ1-2	TRBD1	TRBV6-6	.	TGTGCCAGCAGTGGCGGCGGGTACAGGGGGTATGGCTACACCTTC	CASSGGGYRGYGYTF
TRBJ2-5	TRBD2	TRBV9	.	TGTGCCAGCAGCGTAGGTCGAGCGGGGGGCCAAGAGACCCAGTACTTC	CASSVGRAGGQETQYF
TRBJ2-1	TRBD2	TRBV19	.	TGTGCCAGTAACGGGCTAGCGGGAGGTTACAATGAGCAGTTCTTC	CASNGLAGGYNEQFF
TRBJ2-3	TRBD2	TRBV28	.	TGTGCCAGCATAACCAAGCGGGAGGATCCAGATACGCAGTATTTT	CASITKREDPDTQYF
TRBJ2-2	.	TRBV12-3/TRBV12-4	.	TGTGCCAGCGCAAGGAGGTGGGAGCTGTTTTTT	CASARRWELFF
TRBJ2-2	.	TRBV5-1	.	TGCGCCAGCAGCTGGGACACATACACCGGGGAGCTGTTTTTT	CASSWDTYTGELFF